The 18 T cell receptor beta chains in this list originate from one sample, sequenced in a study of blood T cell repertoires in COVID-19. Generated by immunoSEQ multiplex PCR, the TCRdb table keeps only in-frame clones and is missing some. The table includes roughly 80,000 clones, over 70% detected once. The sample consisted of peripheral blood. These receptors were taken from a middle-aged man with active COVID-19.

V is TRBV2 and J is TRBJ1-2, with TRBD1 matching over 10 bases. V shed 6 bases and J 4 bases; nucleotides not matched to a gene: 11. Germline V lookup: CDR1 SNHLY, CDR2 FYNNEI. This CDR3 spans 16 amino acids. The CDR3 reads CASRERDRGWSYGYTF. CDR3 DNA sequence: TGTGCCAGCAGAGAAAGGGACAGGGGCTGGAGCTATGGCTACACCTTC.

V gene TRBV19 combines with J gene TRBJ1-1; TRBD1 might be the D (5 bases). CDR3 length: 15 residues. V shed 5 bases and J shed 5 bases, with 18 bases lying between them. The germline gives CDR1 LNHDA, CDR2 SQIVND (reference sequence). CDR3 residues: CASSASQGGLTEAFF. CDR3 DNA sequence: TGTGCCAGTAGTGCCTCCCAGGGAGGATTGACTGAAGCTTTCTTT.

The chain combines TRBV5-6 with TRBJ2-2; a weak D match, TRBD1 (7 bases). The V end was cut by 7 bases, the J end by 5 bases, with 18 bases between. Germline loops: CDR1 SGHDT, CDR2 YYEEEE. CDR3 length equals 15 residues. The DNA for the CDR3 is TGTGCCAGCCGCCTGGAGACAGGGAGGACCGGGGAGCTGTTTTTT. This translates into CASRLETGRTGELFF.

J is TRBJ1-5 and V is TRBV19; D possibly corresponds to TRBD1 (5 bases). The CDR3 spans 14 residues. Trimming left V 5 bases short and J 0 bases short, with 8 bases between. Germline loops: CDR1 LNHDA, CDR2 SQIVND (reference sequence). CDR3: CASSWRGSNQPQHF. The CDR3 DNA sequence: TGTGCCAGTAGTTGGAGGGGTAGCAATCAGCCCCAGCATTTT.

The CDR3 loop is CASSLGQNTGELFF. The CDR3 DNA follows: TGCGCCAGCAGCTTGGGACAGAACACCGGGGAGCTGTTTTTT. This rearrangement joins TRBV5-1 to TRBJ2-2; D call uncertain. Germline CDR1 and CDR2: SGHRS and YFSETQ. The CDR3 covers 14 residues. Trimming shortened V by 0 bases and J by 1 base, and 4 bases separated the two germline ends. The complete variable domain, with remaining parts taken from reference TRBV5-1 and TRBJ2-2, reads KAGVTQTPRYLIKTRGQQVTLSCSPISGHRSVSWYQQTPGQGLQFLFEYFSETQRNKGNFPGRFSGRQFSNSRSEMNVSTLELGDSALYLCASSLGQNTGELFFGEGSRLTVL.

V gene TRBV4-1 combines with J gene TRBJ2-2; no clear D. Germline loops: CDR1 MGHRA, CDR2 YSYEKL. V lost 4 bases to trimming and J lost 4 bases, with 10 bases between them. CDR3 length equals 14 residues. The CDR3 loop is CASSLGPRTGELFF. The CDR3 coding sequence is TGCGCCAGCAGCCTTGGGCCACGCACCGGGGAGCTGTTTTTT.

The chain uses TRBV7-2 and TRBJ2-6; 8 positions agree with TRBD2. From germline, CDR1 is SGHTA and CDR2 FQGNSA. Trimming cost V 5 bases and J 1 base; bases outside gene matches: 4. This CDR3 contains 16 residues. CDR3 DNA: TGTGCCAGCAGCCTCCGGGGGGGGTCTGGGGCCAACGTCCTGACTTTC. Residues: CASSLRGGSGANVLTF. Filled out from reference TRBV7-2 and TRBJ2-6, the complete variable domain reads GAGVSQSPSNKVTEKGKDVELRCDPISGHTALYWYRQSLGQGLEFLIYFQGNSAPDKSGLPSDRFSAERTGGSVSTLTIQRTQQEDSAVYLCASSLRGGSGANVLTFGAGSRLTVL.

The count of this clone is one. V usage is TRBV4-1 and J usage is TRBJ1-2; TRBD1 matches at 8 bases. There are 16 residues in the CDR3. V shed 4 bases and J 7 bases; nucleotides not matched to a gene: 14. Germline lookup yields CDR1 MGHRA and CDR2 YSYEKL. CDR3 loop: CASSPTGVRGSRGYTF. CDR3 DNA sequence: TGCGCCAGCAGCCCGACAGGGGTCAGGGGGAGTCGTGGCTACACCTTC.

The V gene is TRBV7-2, the J gene TRBJ1-6; 8 nucleotides match TRBD1. The V gene's germline CDR1 is SGHTA and CDR2 FQGNSA. The CDR3 is made up of 15 amino acids. Unmatched junction bases numbered 3, after V lost 0 bases and J lost 8 bases. The DNA for the CDR3 is TGTGCCAGCAGCTTAGCTCAGGGGGCAGATTCACCCCTCCACTTT. This codes for CASSLAQGADSPLHF.

V is TRBV27 and J is TRBJ1-2; tentative D call: TRBD1 (6 bases). CDR3 length: 15 residues. Trimming took off 5 bases at V and 4 bases at J, with 17 bases between the two ends. Germline loops: CDR1 MNHEY, CDR2 SMNVEV (reference sequence). The CDR3 bases are TGTGCCAGCAGTCCAACTTCCGGGACAAGCTATGGCTACACCTTC. It yields the protein CASSPTSGTSYGYTF.

This chain uses TRBV5-1 with TRBJ2-7, with 9 bases fitting TRBD2. This CDR3 comprises 15 residues. Germline V gene lookup returns CDR1 SGHRS and CDR2 YFSETQ. The ends lost 4 bases at V and 2 bases at J; junction bases unmatched: 7. CDR3 sequence (DNA): TGCGCCAGCAGCCAGACTAGCGGACCCGCCTACGAGCAGTACTTC. Residues: CASSQTSGPAYEQYF.

This chain uses TRBV5-6 with TRBJ1-5; possibly TRBD1 for D (5 bases). This CDR3 has 16 amino acids. Germline CDR1 SGHDT, CDR2 YYEEEE. Trimming removed 0 bases at V and 1 base at J, with 11 bases between. This chain's CDR3 is CASSLALGASNQPQHF. DNA for the CDR3: TGTGCCAGCAGCTTGGCGTTAGGGGCCAGCAATCAGCCCCAGCATTTT. Supplemented by reference TRBV5-6 and TRBJ1-5, the full variable domain reads DAGVTQSPTHLIKTRGQQVTLRCSPKSGHDTVSWYQQALGQGPQFIFQYYEEEERQRGNFPDRFSGHQFPNYSSELNVNALLLGDSALYLCASSLALGASNQPQHFGDGTRLSIL.

The rearrangement joins TRBV5-1 to TRBJ1-1; the D gene is possibly TRBD1 (6 bases). Trimming took off 4 bases at V and 6 bases at J, with 10 bases between the two ends. The CDR3 spans 12 residues. Per the germline V gene, CDR1 is SGHRS and CDR2 is YFSETQ. CDR3 sequence (DNA): TGCGCCAGCAGCGCCACAGGGCCTGAAGCTTTCTTT. Its protein product is CASSATGPEAFF.

The chain recombines TRBV7-8 with TRBJ1-5; no reliable D call. This CDR3 contains 14 residues. V gave up 7 bases and J gave up 1 base, with 11 bases separating them. Germline assignment: CDR1 SGHVS and CDR2 FQNEAQ. The CDR3 spells CASTPIRSNQPQHF. The DNA for the CDR3 is TGTGCCAGCACCCCCATCAGGAGCAATCAGCCCCAGCATTTT.

This chain joins TRBV4-1 and TRBJ1-6; D is undetermined. The length of the CDR3 is 17 residues. CDR1 and CDR2 from the germline V gene are MGHRA and YSYEKL. V gave up 0 bases and J gave up 0 bases, with 9 bases separating them. The CDR3 here is CASSQDFGVSYNSPLHF. The CDR3 bases are TGCGCCAGCAGCCAAGATTTCGGGGTCTCCTATAATTCACCCCTCCACTTT.

The V gene is TRBV7-2, the J gene TRBJ2-7; tentative D call: TRBD2 (5 bases). CDR3 size: 15 residues. Germline assignment: CDR1 SGHTA and CDR2 FQGNSA. V lost 4 bases and J 0 bases, leaving 13 bases between the germline ends. The CDR3 nucleotides are TGTGCCAGCAGCTCCGCCGCGACTAACTCCTACGAGCAGTACTTC. Protein sequence: CASSSAATNSYEQYF.

The rearrangement links TRBV6-6 to TRBJ1-2; no clear D gene. Germline CDR1 MNHNY, CDR2 SVGAGI (reference sequence). V lost 4 bases to trimming and J lost 2 bases, with 8 bases between them. CDR3 length equals 13 residues. CDR3 sequence reads: CASSFQANYGYTF. The CDR3 bases are TGTGCCAGCAGTTTTCAAGCGAACTATGGCTACACCTTC.

This chain connects TRBV6-5 to TRBJ2-7, with a possible D match to TRBD1 (6 bases). Germline assignment: CDR1 MNHEY and CDR2 SVGAGI. V gave up 5 bases and J gave up 5 bases, with 16 bases separating them. CDR3 length equals 14 residues. DNA of the CDR3: TGTGCCAGCAGTCCCGGTAGGGGGACCCACGAGCAGTACTTC. This encodes CASSPGRGTHEQYF.